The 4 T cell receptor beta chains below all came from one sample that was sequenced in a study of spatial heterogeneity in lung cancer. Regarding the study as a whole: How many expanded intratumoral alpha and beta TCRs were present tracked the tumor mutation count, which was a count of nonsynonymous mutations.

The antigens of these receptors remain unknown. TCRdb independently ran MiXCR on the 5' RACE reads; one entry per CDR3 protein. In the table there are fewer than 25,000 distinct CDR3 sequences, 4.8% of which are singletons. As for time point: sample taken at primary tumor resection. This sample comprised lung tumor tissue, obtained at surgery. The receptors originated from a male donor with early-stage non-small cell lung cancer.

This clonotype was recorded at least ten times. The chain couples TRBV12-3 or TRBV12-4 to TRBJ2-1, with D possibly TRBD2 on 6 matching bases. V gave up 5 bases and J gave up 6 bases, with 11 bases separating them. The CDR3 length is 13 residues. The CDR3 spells CASSREISNEQFF. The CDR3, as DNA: TGTGCCAGCAGTCGGGAGATTTCCAATGAGCAGTTCTTC.

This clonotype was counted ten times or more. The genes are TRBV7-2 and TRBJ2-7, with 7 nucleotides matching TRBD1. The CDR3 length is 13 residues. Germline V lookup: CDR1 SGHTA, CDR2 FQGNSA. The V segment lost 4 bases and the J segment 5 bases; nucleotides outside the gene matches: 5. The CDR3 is CASSSTGSHEQYF. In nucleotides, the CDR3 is TGTGCCAGCAGCTCGACAGGGAGCCACGAGCAGTACTTC.

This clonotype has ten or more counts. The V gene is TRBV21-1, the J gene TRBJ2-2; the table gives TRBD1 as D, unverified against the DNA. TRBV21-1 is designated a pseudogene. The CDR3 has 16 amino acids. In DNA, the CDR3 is TGTGCCAGCCACGCCGACAGGGGGACGAAGGGCGGGGAGCTGTTTTTT. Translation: CASHADRGTKGGELFF.

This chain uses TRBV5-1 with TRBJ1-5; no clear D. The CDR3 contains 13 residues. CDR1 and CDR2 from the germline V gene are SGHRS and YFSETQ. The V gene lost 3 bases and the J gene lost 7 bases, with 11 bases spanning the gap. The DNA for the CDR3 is TGCGCCAGCAGCTCTTGGGCGGGACAGCCCCAGCATTTT. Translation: CASSSWAGQPQHF.